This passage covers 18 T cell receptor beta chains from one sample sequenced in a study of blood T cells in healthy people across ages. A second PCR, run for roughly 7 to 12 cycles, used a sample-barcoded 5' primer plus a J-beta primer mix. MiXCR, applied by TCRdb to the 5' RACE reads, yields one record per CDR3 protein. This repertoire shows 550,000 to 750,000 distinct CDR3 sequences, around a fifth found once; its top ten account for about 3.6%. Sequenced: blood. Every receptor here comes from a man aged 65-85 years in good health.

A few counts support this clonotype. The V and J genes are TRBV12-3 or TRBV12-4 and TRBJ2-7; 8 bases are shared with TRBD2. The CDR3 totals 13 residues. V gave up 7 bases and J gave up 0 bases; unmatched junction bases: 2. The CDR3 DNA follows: TGTGCCAGCAATGCGGGAGGCTCCTACGAGCAGTACTTC. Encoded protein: CASNAGGSYEQYF.

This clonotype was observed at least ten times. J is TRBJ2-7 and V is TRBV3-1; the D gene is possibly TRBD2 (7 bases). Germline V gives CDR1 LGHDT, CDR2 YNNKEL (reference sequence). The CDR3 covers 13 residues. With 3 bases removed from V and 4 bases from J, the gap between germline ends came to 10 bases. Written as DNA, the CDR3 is TGTGCCAGCAGCCACGCGGGGGCATACGAGCAGTACTTC. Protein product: CASSHAGAYEQYF.

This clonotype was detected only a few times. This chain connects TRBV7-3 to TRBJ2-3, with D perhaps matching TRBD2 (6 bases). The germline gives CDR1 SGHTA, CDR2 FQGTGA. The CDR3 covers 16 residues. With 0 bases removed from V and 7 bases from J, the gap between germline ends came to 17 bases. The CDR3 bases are TGTGCCAGCAGCTTAACCGGCGGGACCGGGTTGTATACGCAGTATTTT. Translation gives CASSLTGGTGLYTQYF.

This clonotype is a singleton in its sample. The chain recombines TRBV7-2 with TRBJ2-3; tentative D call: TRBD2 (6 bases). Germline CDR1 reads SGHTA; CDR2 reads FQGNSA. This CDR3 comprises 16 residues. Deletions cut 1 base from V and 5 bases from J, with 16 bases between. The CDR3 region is CASSLDQSGGVDTQYF. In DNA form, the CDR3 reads TGTGCCAGCAGCTTAGACCAGAGTGGCGGGGTAGATACGCAGTATTTT. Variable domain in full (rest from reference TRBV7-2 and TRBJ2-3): GAGVSQSPSNKVTEKGKDVELRCDPISGHTALYWYRQSLGQGLEFLIYFQGNSAPDKSGLPSDRFSAERTGGSVSTLTIQRTQQEDSAVYLCASSLDQSGGVDTQYFGPGTRLTVL.

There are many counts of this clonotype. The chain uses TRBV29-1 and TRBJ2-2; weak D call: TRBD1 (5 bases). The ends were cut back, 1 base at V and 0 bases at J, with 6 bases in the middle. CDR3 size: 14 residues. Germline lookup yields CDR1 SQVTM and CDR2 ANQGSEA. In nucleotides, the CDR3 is TGCAGCGTTGAAGGGACAACGAACACCGGGGAGCTGTTTTTT. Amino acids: CSVEGTTNTGELFF.

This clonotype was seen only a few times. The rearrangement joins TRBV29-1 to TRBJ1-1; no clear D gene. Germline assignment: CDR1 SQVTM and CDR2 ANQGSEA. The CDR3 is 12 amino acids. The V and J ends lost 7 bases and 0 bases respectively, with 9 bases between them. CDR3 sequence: CSAAPLNTEAFF. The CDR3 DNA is TGCAGCGCCGCCCCCCTGAACACTGAAGCTTTCTTT.

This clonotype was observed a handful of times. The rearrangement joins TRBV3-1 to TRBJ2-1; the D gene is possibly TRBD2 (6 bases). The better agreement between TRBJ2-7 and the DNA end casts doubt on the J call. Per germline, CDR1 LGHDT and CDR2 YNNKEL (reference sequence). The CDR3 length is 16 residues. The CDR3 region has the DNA TGTGCCAGCAGCCAATTCAGCGGGCAGAGGTCCTACGAGCAGTACTTC. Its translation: CASSQFSGQRSYEQYF.

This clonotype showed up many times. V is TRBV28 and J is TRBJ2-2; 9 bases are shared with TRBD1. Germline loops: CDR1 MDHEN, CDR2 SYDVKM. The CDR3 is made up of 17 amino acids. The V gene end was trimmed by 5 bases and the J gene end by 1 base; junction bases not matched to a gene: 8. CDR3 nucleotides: TGTGCCAGCAGTCCATTGAGGGACAGGGAGAACACCGGGGAGCTGTTTTTT. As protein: CASSPLRDRENTGELFF.

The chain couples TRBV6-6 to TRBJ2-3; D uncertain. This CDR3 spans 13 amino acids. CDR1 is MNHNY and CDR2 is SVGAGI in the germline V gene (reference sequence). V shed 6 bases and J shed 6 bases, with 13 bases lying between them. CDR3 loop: CASRHDASDTQYF. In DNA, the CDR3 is TGTGCCAGCAGGCATGACGCCAGCGATACGCAGTATTTT.

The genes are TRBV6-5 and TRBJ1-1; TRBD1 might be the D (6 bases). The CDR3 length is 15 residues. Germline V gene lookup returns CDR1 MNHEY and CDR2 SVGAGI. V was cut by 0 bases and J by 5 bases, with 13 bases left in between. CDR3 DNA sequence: TGTGCCAGCAGTTACTCGAATACAGGGACAACTGAAGCTTTCTTT. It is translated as CASSYSNTGTTEAFF.

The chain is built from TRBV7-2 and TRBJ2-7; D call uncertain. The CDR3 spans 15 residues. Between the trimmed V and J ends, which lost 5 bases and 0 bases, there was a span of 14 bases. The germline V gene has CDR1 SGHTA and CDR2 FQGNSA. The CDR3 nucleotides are TGTGCCAGCAGCACCCACCCAGGAGCCTCCTACGAGCAGTACTTC. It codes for CASSTHPGASYEQYF.

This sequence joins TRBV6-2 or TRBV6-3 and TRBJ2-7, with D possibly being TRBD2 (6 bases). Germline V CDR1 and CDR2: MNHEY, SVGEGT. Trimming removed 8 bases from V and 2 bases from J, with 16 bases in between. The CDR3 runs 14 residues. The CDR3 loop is CASGATSFPYEQYF. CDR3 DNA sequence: TGTGCCAGCGGTGCGACTAGTTTTCCCTACGAGCAGTACTTC.

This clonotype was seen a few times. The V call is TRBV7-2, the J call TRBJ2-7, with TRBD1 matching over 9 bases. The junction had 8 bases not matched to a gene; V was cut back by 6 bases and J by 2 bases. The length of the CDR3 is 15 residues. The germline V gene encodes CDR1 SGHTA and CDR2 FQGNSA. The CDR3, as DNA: TGTGCCAGCAGTTCGGACAGGGGCTATGCCTACGAGCAGTACTTC. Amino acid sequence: CASSSDRGYAYEQYF. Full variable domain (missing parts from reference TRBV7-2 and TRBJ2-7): GAGVSQSPSNKVTEKGKDVELRCDPISGHTALYWYRQSLGQGLEFLIYFQGNSAPDKSGLPSDRFSAERTGGSVSTLTIQRTQQEDSAVYLCASSSDRGYAYEQYFGPGTRLTVT.

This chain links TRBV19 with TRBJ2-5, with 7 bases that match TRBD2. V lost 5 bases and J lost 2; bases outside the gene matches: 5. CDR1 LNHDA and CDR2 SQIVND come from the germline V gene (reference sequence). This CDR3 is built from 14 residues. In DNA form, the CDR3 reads TGTGCCAGTAGTCTGGCGGGAGAACAAGAGACCCAGTACTTC. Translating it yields CASSLAGEQETQYF.

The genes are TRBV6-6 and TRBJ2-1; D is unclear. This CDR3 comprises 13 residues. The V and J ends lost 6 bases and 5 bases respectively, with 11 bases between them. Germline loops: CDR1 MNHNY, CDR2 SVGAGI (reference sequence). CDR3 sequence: CASSLPVDNEQFF. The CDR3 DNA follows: TGTGCCAGCAGCCTGCCAGTGGACAATGAGCAGTTCTTC.

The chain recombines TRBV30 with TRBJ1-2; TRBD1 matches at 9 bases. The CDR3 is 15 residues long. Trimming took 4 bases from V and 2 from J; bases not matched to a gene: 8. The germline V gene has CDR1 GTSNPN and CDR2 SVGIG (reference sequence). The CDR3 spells CAWNPQGARNYGYTF. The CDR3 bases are TGTGCCTGGAATCCACAGGGGGCGAGAAACTATGGCTACACCTTC.

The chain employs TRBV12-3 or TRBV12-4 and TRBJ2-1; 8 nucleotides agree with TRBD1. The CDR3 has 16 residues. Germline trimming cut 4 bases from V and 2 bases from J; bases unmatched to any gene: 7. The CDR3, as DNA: TGTGCCAGCAGTTGGGCAGGGGGCAAAACCTACAATGAGCAGTTCTTC. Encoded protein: CASSWAGGKTYNEQFF.

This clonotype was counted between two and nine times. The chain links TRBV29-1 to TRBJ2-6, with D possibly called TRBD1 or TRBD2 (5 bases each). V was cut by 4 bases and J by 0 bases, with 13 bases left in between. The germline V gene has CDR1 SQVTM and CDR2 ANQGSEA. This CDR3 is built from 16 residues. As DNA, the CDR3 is TGCAGCGTTGTGGCAGGGAGCTTCTCTGGGGCCAACGTCCTGACTTTC. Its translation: CSVVAGSFSGANVLTF.